The sequence of this T cell receptor (beta chain) was determined in a study of response to subunit inactivated influenza vaccine. A single record per CDR3 protein comes from TCRdb applying MiXCR to the RT-PCR reads. This sample has 800,000 to 1,000,000 distinct CDR3 sequences, with over 20% found just once. General study results and limits: Authors proposed each seasonal influenza vaccination draws in few new T cells.

This clonotype was counted only a few times. Its antigen is as yet unknown. The CDR3 totals 17 residues. Deletions cut 4 bases from V and 0 bases from J, with 14 bases between. Germline values: CDR1 SGHRS, CDR2 YFSETQ. The clonotype was recovered from a man in his fifties or sixties who received an inactivated influenza vaccine. V is TRBV5-1 and J is TRBJ2-6; D is possibly TRBD2 (6 bases). Material: PBMCs from blood, obtained about 5 days after vaccination. CDR3 nucleotides: TGCGCCAGCAGCCCTCTCGGAGGGGACTCTGGGGCCAACGTCCTGACTTTC. Translation: CASSPLGGDSGANVLTF.